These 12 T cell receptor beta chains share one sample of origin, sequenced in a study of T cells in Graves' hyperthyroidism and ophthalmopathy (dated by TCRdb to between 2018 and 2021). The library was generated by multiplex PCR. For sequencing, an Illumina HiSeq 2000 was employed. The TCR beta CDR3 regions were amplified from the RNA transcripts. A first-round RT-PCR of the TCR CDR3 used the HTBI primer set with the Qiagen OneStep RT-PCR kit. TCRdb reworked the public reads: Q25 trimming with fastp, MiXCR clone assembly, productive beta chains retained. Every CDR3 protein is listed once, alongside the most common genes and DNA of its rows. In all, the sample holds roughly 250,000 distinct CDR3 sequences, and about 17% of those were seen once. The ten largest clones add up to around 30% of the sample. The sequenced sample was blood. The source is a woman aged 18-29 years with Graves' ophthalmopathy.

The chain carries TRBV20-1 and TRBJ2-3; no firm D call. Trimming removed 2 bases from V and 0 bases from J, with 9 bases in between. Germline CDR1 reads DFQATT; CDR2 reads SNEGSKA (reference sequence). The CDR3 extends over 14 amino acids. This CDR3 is CSARSGVSTDTQYF. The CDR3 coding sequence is TGCAGTGCTAGATCTGGGGTGAGCACAGATACGCAGTATTTT.

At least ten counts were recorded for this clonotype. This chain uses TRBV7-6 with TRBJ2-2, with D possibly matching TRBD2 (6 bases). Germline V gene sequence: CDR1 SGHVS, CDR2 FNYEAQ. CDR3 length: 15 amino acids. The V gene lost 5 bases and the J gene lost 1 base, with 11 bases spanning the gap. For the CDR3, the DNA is TGTGCCAGCAGCCGAAACGGGGGGAACACCGGGGAGCTGTTTTTT. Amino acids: CASSRNGGNTGELFF.

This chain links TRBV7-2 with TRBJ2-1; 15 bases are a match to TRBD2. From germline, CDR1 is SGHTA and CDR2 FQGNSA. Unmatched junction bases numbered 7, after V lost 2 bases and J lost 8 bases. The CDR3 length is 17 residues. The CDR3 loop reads CASSLSPGTSGRYEQFF. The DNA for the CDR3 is TGTGCCAGCAGCTTAAGTCCCGGGACTAGCGGGAGGTATGAGCAGTTCTTC. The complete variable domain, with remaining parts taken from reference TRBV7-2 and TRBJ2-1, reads GAGVSQSPSNKVTEKGKDVELRCDPISGHTALYWYRQSLGQGLEFLIYFQGNSAPDKSGLPSDRFSAERTGGSVSTLTIQRTQQEDSAVYLCASSLSPGTSGRYEQFFGPGTRLTVL.

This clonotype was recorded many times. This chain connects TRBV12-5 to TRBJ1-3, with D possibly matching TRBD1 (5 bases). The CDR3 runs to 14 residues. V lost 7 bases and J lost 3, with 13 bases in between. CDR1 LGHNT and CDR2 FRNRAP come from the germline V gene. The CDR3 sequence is CASALSGFGNTIYF. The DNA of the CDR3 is TGTGCTAGTGCTCTGTCAGGGTTTGGAAACACCATATATTTT.

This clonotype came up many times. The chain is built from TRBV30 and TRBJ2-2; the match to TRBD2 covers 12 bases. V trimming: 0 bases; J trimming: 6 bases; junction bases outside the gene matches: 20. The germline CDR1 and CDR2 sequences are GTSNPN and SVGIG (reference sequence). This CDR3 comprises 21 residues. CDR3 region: CAWSVTWASGRARYLSGELFF. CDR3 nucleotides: TGTGCCTGGAGTGTGACGTGGGCTAGCGGGAGGGCCCGGTATTTATCCGGGGAGCTGTTTTTT.

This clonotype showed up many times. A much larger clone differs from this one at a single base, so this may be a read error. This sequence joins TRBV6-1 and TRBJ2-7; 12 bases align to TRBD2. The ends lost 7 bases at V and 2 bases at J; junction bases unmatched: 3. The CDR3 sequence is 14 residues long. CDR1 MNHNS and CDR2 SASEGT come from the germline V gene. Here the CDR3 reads CASNLAGGPYEQYF. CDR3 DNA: TGTGCCAGCAACCTAGCGGGAGGGCCCTACGAGCAGTACTTC.

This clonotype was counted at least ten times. Here the CDR3 reads CASSTTSYGGELFF. As DNA, the CDR3 is TGTGCCAGCAGCACGACTAGCTACGGCGGGGAGCTGTTTTTT. The chain has TRBV11-2 and TRBJ2-2; 7 bases are a match to TRBD2. The CDR3 covers 14 residues. Germline-derived CDR1 and CDR2 are SGHAT and FQNNGV. Losses at the gene ends were 5 bases for V and 7 bases for J; bases not matched to a gene: 7. Full variable domain (outside the CDR3, taken from reference TRBV11-2 and TRBJ2-2): EAGVAQSPRYKIIEKRQSVAFWCNPISGHATLYWYQQILGQGPKLLIQFQNNGVVDDSQLPKDRFSAERLKGVDSTLKIQPAKLEDSAVYLCASSTTSYGGELFFGEGSRLTVL.

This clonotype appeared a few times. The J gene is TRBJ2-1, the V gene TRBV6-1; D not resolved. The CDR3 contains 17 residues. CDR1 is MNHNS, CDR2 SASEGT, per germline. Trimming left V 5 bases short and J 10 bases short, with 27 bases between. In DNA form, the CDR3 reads TGTGCCAGCAGTCTAGGATTCCGGGCCAACTACGTCTACGAGCAGTTCTTC. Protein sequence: CASSLGFRANYVYEQFF.

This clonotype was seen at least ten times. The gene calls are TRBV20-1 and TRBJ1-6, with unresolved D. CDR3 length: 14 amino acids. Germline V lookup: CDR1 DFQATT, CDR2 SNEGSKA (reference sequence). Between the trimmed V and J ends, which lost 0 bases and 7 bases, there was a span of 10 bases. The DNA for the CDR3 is TGCAGTGCTAGAGATCAAGGGAAAAATTCACCCCTCCACTTT. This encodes CSARDQGKNSPLHF.

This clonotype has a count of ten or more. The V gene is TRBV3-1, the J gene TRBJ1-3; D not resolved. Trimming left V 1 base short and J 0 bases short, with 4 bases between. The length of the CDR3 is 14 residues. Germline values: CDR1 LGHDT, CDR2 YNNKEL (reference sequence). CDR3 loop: CASSQAPSGNTIYF. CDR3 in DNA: TGTGCCAGCAGCCAAGCCCCCTCTGGAAACACCATATATTTT.

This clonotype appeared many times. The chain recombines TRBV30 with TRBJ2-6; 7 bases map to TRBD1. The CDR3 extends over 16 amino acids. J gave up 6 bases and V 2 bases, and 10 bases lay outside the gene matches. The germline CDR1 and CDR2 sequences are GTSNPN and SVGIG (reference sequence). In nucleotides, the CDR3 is TGTGCCTGGAGTCTCCGACAGGGAGTAACGGCCAACGTCCTGACTTTC. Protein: CAWSLRQGVTANVLTF.

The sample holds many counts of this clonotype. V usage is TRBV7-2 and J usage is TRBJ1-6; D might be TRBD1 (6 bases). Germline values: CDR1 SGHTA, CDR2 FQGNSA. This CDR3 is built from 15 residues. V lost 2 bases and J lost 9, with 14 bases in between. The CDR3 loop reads CASSLIYGGGSPLHF. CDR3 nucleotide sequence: TGTGCCAGCAGCTTAATATATGGAGGGGGTTCACCCCTCCACTTT. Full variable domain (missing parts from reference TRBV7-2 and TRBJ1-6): GAGVSQSPSNKVTEKGKDVELRCDPISGHTALYWYRQSLGQGLEFLIYFQGNSAPDKSGLPSDRFSAERTGGSVSTLTIQRTQQEDSAVYLCASSLIYGGGSPLHFGNGTRLTVT.